Shown below are 2 T cell receptor beta chains from a single sample sequenced in a study of blood T cell repertoires in COVID-19. The table came from immunoSEQ multiplex PCR; TCRdb's copy has only in-frame clones and leaves some out. The table shows some 90,000 clones, with 75% to 90% occurring only once. Sample: peripheral blood. All receptors derive from a woman over 75 with acute or convalescent COVID-19.

This clone has just one count. The CDR3 region is CASSHTDRQWDNQPQHF. For the CDR3, the DNA is TGCGCCAGCAGCCATACTGACAGGCAATGGGACAATCAGCCCCAGCATTTT. The V and J genes are TRBV4-1 and TRBJ1-5; TRBD1 might be the D (6 bases). From germline, CDR1 is MGHRA and CDR2 YSYEKL. Trimming removed 3 bases from V and 3 bases from J, with 18 bases in between. CDR3 length: 17 residues.

This chain joins TRBV6-5 and TRBJ1-6, with 7 nucleotides matching TRBD1. With 6 bases clipped from V and 7 bases from J, the junction kept 9 bases outside the gene matches. The CDR3 is 15 residues long. The germline V gene has CDR1 MNHEY and CDR2 SVGAGI. The CDR3 coding sequence is TGTGCCAGCAGGTCCGGGGACAGTGCAAATTCACCCCTCCACTTT. Translation: CASRSGDSANSPLHF.